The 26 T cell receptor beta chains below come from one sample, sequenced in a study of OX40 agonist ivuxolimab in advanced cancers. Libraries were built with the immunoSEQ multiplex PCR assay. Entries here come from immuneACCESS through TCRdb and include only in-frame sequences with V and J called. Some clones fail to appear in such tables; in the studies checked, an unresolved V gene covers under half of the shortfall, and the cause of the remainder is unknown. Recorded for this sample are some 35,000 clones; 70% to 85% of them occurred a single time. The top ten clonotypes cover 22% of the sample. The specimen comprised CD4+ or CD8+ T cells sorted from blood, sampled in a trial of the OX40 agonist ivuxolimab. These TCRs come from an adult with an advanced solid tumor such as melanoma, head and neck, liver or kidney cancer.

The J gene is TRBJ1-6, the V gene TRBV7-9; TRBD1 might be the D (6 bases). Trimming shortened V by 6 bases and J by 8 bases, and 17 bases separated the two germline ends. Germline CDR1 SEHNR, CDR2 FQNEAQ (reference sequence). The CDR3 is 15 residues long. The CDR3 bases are TGTGCCAGCAGGGAACAGGGTCTTCCAGATTCACCCCTCCACTTT. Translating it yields CASREQGLPDSPLHF.

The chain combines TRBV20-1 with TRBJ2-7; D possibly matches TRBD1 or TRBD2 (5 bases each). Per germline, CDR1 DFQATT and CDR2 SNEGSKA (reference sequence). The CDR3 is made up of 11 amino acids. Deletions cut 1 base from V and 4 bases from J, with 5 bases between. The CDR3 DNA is TGCAGTGCTAGAGGGGGGTACGAGCAGTACTTC. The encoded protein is CSARGGYEQYF.

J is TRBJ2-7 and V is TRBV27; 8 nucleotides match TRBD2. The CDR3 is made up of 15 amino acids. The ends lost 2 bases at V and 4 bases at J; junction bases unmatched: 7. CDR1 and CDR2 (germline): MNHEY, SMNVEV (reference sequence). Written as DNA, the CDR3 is TGTGCCAGCAGTTTACGAGCGGGGGAGAGGTACGAGCAGTACTTC. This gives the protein CASSLRAGERYEQYF.

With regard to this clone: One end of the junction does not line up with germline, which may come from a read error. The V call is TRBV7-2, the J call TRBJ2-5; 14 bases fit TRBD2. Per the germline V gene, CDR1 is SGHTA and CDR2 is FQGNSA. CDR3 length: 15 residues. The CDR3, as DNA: TGTGCCAGCAGCTTAACTTCCGGGACTAGCGGGAGCCTGCACTTC. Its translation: CASSLTSGTSGSLHF.

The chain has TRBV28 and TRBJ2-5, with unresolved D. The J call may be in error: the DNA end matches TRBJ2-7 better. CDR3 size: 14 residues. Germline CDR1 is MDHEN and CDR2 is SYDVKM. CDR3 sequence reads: CASSSGLSRHEQYF. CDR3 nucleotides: TGTGCCAGCAGTTCAGGCCTTTCTCGCCACGAGCAGTACTTC.

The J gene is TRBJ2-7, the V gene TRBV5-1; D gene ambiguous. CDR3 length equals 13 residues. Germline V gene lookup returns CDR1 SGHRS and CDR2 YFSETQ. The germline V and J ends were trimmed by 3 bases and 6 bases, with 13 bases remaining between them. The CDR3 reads CASSSKRVGEQYF. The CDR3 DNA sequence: TGCGCCAGCAGCTCAAAACGGGTCGGCGAGCAGTACTTC.

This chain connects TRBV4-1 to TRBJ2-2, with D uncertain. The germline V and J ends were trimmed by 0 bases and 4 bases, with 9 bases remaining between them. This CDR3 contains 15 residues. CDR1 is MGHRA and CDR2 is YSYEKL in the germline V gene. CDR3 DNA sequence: TGCGCCAGCAGCCAAGATTACGGTTTCACCGGGGAGCTGTTTTTT. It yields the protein CASSQDYGFTGELFF.

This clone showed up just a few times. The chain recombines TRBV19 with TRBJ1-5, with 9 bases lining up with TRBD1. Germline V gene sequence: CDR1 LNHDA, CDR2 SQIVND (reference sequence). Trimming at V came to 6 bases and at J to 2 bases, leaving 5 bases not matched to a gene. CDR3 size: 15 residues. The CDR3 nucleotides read TGTGCCAGTAGCCAACAGGGGGCTGGCAATCAGCCCCAGCATTTT. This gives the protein CASSQQGAGNQPQHF. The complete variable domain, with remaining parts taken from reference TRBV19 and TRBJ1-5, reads DGGITQSPKYLFRKEGQNVTLSCEQNLNHDAMYWYRQDPGQGLRLIYYSQIVNDFQKGDIAEGYSVSREKKESFPLTVTSAQKNPTAFYLCASSQQGAGNQPQHFGDGTRLSIL.

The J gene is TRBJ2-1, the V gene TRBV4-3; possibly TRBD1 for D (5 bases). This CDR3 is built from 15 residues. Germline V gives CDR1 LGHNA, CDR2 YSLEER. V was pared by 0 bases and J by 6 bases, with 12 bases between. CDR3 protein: CASSQDGRVGNEQFF. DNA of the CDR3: TGCGCCAGCAGCCAAGATGGCAGGGTTGGCAATGAGCAGTTCTTC.

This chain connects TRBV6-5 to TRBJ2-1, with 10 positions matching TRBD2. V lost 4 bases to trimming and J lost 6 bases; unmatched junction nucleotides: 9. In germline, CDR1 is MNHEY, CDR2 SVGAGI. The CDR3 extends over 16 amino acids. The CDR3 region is CASSSPGLARGNEQFF. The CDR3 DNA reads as TGTGCCAGCAGTTCCCCGGGACTAGCGAGAGGCAATGAGCAGTTCTTC.

The CDR3 DNA reads TGCGCCAGCAGCCAAGTGGCAGAGGTGGCCAAAAACATTCAGTACTTC. This sequence encodes CASSQVAEVAKNIQYF. The rearrangement joins TRBV4-3 to TRBJ2-4; D gene ambiguous. The V end lost 1 base, the J end lost 1 base, and 11 bases lay between the germline ends. Germline V lookup: CDR1 LGHNA, CDR2 YSLEER. The CDR3 is 16 amino acids.

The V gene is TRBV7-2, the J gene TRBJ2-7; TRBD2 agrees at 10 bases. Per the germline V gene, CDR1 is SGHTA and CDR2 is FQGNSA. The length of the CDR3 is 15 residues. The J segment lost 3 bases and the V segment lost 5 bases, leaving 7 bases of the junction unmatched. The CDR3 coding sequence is TGTGCCAGCAGCACAACTAGCGGGATTTACTACGAGCAGTACTTC. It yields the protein CASSTTSGIYYEQYF.

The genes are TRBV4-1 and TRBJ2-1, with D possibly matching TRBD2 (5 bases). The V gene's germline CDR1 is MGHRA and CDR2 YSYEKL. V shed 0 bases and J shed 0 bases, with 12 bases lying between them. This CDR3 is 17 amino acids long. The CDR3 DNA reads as TGCGCCAGCAGCCAAGATAGAGGGATGGTCTCCTACAATGAGCAGTTCTTC. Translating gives CASSQDRGMVSYNEQFF.

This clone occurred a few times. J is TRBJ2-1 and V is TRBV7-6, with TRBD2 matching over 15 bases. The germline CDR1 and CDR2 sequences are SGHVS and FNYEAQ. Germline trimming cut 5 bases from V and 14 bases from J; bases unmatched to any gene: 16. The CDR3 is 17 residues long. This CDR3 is CASSTQSGTSGGPRKFF. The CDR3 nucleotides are TGTGCCAGCAGCACACAATCCGGGACTAGCGGGGGGCCGAGAAAGTTCTTC.

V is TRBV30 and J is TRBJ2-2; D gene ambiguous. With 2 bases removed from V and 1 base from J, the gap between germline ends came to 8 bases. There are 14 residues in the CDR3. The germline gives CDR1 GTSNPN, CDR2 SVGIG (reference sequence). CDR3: CAWSIGLNTGELFF. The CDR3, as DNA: TGTGCCTGGAGTATAGGGCTGAACACCGGGGAGCTGTTTTTT.

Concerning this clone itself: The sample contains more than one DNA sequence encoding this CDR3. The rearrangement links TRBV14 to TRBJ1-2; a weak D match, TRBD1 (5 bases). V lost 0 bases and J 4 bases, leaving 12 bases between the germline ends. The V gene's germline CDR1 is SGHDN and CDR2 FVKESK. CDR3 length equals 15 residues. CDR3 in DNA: TGTGCCAGCAGCCAAGACGGGGGGTCCACCTATGGCTACACCTTC. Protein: CASSQDGGSTYGYTF.

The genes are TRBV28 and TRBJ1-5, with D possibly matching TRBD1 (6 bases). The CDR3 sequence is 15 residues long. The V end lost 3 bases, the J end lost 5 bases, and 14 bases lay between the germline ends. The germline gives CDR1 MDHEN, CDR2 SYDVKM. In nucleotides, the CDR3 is TGTGCCAGCAGTTTCCCCGGACAGCTCCATCAGCCCCAGCATTTT. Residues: CASSFPGQLHQPQHF.

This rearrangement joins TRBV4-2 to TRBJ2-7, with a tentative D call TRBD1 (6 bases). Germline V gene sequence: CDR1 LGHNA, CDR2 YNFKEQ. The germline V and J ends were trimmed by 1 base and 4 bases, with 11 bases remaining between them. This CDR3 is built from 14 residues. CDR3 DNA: TGTGCCAGCAGCCAAGGCCCAGGGGATTACGAGCAGTACTTC. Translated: CASSQGPGDYEQYF.

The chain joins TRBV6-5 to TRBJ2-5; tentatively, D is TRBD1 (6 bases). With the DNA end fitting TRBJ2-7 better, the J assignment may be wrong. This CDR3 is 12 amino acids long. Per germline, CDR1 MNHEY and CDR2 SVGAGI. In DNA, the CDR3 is TGTGCCAGCAGTTCGGACAGATACGAGCAGTACTTC. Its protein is CASSSDRYEQYF.

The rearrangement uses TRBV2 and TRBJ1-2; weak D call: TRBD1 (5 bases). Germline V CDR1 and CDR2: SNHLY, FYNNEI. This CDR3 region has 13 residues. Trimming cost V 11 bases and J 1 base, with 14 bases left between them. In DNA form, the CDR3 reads TGTGCCGACAAACGGGGGTTTAACTATGGCTACACCTTC. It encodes CADKRGFNYGYTF.

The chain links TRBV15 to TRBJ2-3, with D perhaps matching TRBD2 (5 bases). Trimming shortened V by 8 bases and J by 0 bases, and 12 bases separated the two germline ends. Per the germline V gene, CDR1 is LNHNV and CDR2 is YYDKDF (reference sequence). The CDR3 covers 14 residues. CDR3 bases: TGTGCCACCTCCCGGAGCGGTAGCACAGATACGCAGTATTTT. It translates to CATSRSGSTDTQYF.

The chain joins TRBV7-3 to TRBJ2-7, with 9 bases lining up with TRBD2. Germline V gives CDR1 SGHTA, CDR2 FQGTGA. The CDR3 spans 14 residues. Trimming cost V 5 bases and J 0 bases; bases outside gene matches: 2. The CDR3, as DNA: TGTGCCAGCAGCCCGACTAGCGGCTCCTACGAGCAGTACTTC. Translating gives CASSPTSGSYEQYF.

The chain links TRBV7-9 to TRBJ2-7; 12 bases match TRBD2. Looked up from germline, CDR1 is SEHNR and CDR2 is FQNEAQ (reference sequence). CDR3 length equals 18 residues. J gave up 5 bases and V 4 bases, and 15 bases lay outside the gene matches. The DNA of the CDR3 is TGTGCCAGCAGCTCCGAATCAGGACTAGCGGGGCTCAAGGACGAGCAGTACTTC. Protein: CASSSESGLAGLKDEQYF.

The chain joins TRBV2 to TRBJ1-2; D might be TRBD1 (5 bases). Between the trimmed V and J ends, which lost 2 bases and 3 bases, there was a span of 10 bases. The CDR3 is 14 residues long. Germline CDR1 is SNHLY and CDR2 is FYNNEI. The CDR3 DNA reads TGTGCCAGCAGTGAATGGGGGGATTACTATGGCTACACCTTC. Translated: CASSEWGDYYGYTF.

The CDR3 loop reads CASSEAGGQPQHF. The CDR3 DNA is TGTGCCAGCAGTGAAGCGGGAGGTCAGCCCCAGCATTTT. The chain employs TRBV2 and TRBJ1-5; D is unresolved. Germline lookup yields CDR1 SNHLY and CDR2 FYNNEI. CDR3 length equals 13 residues. V shed 0 bases and J shed 6 bases, with 6 bases lying between them.

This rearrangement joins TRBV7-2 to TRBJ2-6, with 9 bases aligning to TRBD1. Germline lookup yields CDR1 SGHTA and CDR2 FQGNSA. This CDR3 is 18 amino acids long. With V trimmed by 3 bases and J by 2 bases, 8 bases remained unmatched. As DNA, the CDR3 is TGTGCCAGCAGCTTCCGGACAGGGGTGAAGGCTGGGGCCAACGTCCTGACTTTC. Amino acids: CASSFRTGVKAGANVLTF.